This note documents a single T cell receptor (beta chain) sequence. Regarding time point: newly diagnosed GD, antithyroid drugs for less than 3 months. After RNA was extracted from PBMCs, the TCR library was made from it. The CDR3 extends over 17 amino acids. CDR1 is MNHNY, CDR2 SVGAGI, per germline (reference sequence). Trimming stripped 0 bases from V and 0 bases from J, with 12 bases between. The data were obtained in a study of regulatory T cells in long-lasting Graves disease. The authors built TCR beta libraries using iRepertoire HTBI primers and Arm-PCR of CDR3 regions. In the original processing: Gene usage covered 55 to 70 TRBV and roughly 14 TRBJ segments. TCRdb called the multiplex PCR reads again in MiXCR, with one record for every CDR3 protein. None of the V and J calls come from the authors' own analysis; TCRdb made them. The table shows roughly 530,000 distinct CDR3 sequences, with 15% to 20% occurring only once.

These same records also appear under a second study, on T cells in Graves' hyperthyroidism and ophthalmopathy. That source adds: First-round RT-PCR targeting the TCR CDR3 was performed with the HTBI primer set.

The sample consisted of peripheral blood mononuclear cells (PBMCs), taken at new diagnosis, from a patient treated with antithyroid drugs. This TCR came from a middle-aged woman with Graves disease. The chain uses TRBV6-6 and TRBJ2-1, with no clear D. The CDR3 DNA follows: TGTGCCAGCAGTTACTCGAGGACGGGTAGCTCCTACAATGAGCAGTTCTTC. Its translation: CASSYSRTGSSYNEQFF.